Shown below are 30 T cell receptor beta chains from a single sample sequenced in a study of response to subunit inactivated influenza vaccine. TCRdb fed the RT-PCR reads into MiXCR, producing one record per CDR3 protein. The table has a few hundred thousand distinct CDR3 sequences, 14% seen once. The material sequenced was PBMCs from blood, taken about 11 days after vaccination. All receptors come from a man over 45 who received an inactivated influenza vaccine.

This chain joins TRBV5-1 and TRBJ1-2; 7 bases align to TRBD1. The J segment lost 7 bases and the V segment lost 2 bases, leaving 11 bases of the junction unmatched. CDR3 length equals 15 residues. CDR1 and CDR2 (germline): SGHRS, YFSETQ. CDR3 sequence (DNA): TGCGCCAGCAGCTTAGCCCCGACAGGGCTGTCTGGCTACACCTTC. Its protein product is CASSLAPTGLSGYTF.

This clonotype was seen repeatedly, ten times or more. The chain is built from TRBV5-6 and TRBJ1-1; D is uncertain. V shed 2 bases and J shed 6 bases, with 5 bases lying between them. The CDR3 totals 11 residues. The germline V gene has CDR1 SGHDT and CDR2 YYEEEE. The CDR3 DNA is TGTGCCAGCAGCTTAGGGCCTGAAGCTTTCTTT. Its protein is CASSLGPEAFF.

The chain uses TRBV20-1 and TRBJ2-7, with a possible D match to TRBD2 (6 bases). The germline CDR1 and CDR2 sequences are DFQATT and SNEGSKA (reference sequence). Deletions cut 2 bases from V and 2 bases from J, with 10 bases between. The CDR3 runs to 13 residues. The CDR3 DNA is TGCAGTGCTAGAATTCCGGGGGCCTACGAGCAGTACTTC. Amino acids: CSARIPGAYEQYF.

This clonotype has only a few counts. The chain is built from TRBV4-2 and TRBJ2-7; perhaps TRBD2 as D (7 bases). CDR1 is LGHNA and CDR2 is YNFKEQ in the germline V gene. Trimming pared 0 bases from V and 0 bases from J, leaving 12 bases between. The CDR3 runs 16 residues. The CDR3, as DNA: TGTGCCAGCAGCCAAGACGGCGGGGGCCTCTCCTACGAGCAGTACTTC. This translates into CASSQDGGGLSYEQYF.

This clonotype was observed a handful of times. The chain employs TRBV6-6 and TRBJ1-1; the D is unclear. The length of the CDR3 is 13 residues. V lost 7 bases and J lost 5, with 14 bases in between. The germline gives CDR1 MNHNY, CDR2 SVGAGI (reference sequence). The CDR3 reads CASKRAGRTEAFF. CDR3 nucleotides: TGTGCCAGCAAAAGAGCTGGGAGGACTGAAGCTTTCTTT.

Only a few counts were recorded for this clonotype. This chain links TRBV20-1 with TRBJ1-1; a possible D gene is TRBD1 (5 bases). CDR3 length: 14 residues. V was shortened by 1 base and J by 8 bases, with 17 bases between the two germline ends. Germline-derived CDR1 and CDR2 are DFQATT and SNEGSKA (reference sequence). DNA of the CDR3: TGCAGTGCTAGAGCGGAAGGGACGGCCGGGGAAGCTTTCTTT. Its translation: CSARAEGTAGEAFF.

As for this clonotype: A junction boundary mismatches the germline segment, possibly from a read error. The CDR3 loop reads CASSRGRGMNIEAFF. Here the CDR3 DNA reads TGTGCCAGCAGTCGGGGGAGGGGGATGAACATTGAAGCTTTCTTT. This rearrangement joins TRBV6-1 to TRBJ1-1, with a weak D call TRBD1 (6 bases). This CDR3 has 15 residues. Germline CDR1 is MNHNS and CDR2 is SASEGT.

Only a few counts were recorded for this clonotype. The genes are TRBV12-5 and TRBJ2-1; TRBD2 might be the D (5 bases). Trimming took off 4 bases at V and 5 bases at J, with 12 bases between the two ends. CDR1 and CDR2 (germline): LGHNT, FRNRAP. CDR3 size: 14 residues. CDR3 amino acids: CASGSAAENNEQFF. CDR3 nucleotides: TGTGCTAGTGGTTCCGCAGCGGAAAACAATGAGCAGTTCTTC.

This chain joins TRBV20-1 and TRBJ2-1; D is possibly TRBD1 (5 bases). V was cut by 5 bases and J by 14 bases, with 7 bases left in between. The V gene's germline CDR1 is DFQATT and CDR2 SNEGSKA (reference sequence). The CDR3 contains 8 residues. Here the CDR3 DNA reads TGCAGTGCTGAAGGGGAGTTCTTC. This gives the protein CSAEGEFF.

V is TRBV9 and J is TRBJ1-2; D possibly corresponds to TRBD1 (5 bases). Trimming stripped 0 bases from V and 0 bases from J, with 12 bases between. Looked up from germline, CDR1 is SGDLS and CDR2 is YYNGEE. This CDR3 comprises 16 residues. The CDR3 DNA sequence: TGTGCCAGCAGCGTAGCTACCGGGGGTGCTAACTATGGCTACACCTTC. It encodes CASSVATGGANYGYTF.

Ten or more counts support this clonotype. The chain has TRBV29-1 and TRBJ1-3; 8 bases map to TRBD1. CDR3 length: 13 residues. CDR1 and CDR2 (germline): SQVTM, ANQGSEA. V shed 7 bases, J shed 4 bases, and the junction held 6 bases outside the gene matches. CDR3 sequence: CSAGGTGGNTIYF. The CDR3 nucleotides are TGCAGCGCAGGGGGCACAGGAGGAAACACCATATATTTT. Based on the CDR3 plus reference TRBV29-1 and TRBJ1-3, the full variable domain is SAVISQKPSRDICQRGTSLTIQCQVDSQVTMMFWYRQQPGQSLTLIATANQGSEATYESGFVIDKFPISRPNLTFSTLTVSNMSPEDSSIYLCSAGGTGGNTIYFGEGSWLTVV.

The CDR3 protein is CASSQAAGTYEQYF. Here the CDR3 DNA reads TGTGCCAGCAGCCAAGCGGCAGGGACCTACGAGCAGTACTTC. The chain carries TRBV4-2 and TRBJ2-7; D perhaps matches TRBD1 (5 bases). CDR3 length equals 14 residues. Germline assignment: CDR1 LGHNA and CDR2 YNFKEQ. V was pared by 1 base and J by 2 bases, with 9 bases between.

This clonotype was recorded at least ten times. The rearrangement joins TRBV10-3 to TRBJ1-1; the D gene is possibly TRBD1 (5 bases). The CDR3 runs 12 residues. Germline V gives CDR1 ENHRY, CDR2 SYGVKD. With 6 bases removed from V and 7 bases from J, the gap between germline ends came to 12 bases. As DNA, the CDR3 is TGTGCCATCAGATCTGCAGGGAGTGAAGCTTTCTTT. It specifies CAIRSAGSEAFF.

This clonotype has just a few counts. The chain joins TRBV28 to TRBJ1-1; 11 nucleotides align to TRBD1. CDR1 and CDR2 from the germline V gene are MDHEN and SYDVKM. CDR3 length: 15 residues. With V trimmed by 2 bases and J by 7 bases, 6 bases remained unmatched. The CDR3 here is CASSLVDRGQGEAFF. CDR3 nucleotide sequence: TGTGCCAGCAGTTTAGTGGACAGGGGGCAGGGTGAAGCTTTCTTT.

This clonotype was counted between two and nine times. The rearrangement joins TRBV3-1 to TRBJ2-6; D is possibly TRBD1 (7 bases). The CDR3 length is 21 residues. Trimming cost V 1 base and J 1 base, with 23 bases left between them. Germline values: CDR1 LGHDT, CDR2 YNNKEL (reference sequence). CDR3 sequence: CASSQGQNNQGGFSGANVLTF. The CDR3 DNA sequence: TGTGCCAGCAGCCAAGGCCAAAATAACCAGGGGGGATTTTCTGGGGCCAACGTCCTGACTTTC.

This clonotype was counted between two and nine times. The CDR3 region has the DNA TGTGCCAGCAGTTTGGTCGGGAGGGACCACAATGAGCAGTTCTTC. Its protein product is CASSLVGRDHNEQFF. The chain joins TRBV12-3 or TRBV12-4 to TRBJ2-1, with 8 bases identical to TRBD2. The CDR3 sequence is 15 residues long. J was trimmed by 5 bases and V by 3 bases; bases with no gene match: 6.

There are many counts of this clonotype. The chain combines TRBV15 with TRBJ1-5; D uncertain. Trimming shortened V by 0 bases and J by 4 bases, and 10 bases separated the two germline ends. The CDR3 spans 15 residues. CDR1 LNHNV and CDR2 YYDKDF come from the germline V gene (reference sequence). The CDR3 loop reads CATSRDKGLNQPQHF. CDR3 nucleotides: TGTGCCACCAGCAGAGATAAAGGGCTGAATCAGCCCCAGCATTTT.

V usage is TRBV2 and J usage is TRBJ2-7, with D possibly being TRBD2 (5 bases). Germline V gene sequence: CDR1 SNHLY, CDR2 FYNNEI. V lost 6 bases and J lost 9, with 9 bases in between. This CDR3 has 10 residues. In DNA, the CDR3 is TGTGCCAGCAGCGCCGAGGGGCAGTACTTC. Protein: CASSAEGQYF.

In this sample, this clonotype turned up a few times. CDR3 sequence (DNA): TGTGCCAGCAGCGATCATACCACAGATACGCAGTATTTT. Translating it yields CASSDHTTDTQYF. The genes are TRBV11-1 and TRBJ2-3; no definite D call. CDR3 length: 13 residues. V lost 5 bases, J lost 2 bases, and 8 bases lay in between. Germline CDR1 and CDR2: SGHAT and FQDESV (reference sequence).

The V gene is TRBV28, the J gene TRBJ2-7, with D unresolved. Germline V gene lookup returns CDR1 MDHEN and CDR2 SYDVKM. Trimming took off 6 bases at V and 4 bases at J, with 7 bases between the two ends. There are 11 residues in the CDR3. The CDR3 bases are TGTGCCAGCAGATTGCATTACGAGCAGTACTTC. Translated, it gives CASRLHYEQYF.

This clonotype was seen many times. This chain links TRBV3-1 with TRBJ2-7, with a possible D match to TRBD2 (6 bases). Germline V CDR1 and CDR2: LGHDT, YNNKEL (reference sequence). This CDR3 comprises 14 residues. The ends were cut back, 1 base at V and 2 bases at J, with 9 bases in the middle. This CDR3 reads CASSQGDSPYEQYF. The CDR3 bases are TGTGCCAGCAGCCAAGGGGACTCCCCCTACGAGCAGTACTTC.

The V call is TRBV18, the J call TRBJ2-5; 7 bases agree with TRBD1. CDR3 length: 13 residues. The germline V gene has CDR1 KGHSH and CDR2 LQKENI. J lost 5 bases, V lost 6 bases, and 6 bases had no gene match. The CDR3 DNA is TGTGCCAGCTCGCGACAGGGATGGGAGACCCAGTACTTC. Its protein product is CASSRQGWETQYF.

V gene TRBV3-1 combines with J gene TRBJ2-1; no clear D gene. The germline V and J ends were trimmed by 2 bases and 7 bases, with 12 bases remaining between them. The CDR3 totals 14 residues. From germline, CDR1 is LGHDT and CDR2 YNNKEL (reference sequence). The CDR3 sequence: CASSQTPFHNEQFF. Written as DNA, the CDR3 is TGTGCCAGCAGCCAAACACCCTTCCATAATGAGCAGTTCTTC.

This CDR3 is CASSQEPGTGGEVYTGELFF. Here the CDR3 DNA reads TGTGCCAGCAGCCAAGAGCCCGGGACAGGGGGCGAAGTGTACACCGGGGAGCTGTTTTTT. The rearrangement uses TRBV3-1 and TRBJ2-2, with 12 bases lining up with TRBD1. Germline V gene data show CDR1 as LGHDT and CDR2 as YNNKEL (reference sequence). The CDR3 runs 20 residues. The V and J ends lost 0 bases and 3 bases, in that order; junction bases with no gene match: 11.

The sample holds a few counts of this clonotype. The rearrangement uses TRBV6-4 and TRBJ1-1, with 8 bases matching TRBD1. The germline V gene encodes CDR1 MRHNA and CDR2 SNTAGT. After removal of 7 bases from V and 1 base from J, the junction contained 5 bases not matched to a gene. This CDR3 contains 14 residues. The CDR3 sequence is CASTSGQGNTEAFF. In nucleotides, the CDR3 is TGTGCCAGCACCAGCGGACAGGGGAACACTGAAGCTTTCTTT.

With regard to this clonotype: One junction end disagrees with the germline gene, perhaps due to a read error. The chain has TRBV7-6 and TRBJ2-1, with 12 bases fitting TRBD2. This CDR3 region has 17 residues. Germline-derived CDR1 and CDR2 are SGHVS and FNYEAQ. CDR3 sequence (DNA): TGTGCCAGCAGCTTAGCCGATACTAGCGGGAGGAGGAATGAGCGGTTCTTC. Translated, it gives CASSLADTSGRRNERFF.

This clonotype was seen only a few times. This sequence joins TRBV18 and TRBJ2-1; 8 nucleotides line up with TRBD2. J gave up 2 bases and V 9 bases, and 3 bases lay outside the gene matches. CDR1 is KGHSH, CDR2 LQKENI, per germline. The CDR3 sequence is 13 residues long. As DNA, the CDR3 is TGTGCCAGTAGCGGGAATCCCTACAATGAGCAGTTCTTC. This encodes CASSGNPYNEQFF. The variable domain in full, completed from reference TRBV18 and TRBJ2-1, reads NAGVMQNPRHLVRRRGQEARLRCSPMKGHSHVYWYRQLPEEGLKFMVYLQKENIIDESGMPKERFSAEFPKEGPSILRIQQVVRGDSAAYFCASSGNPYNEQFFGPGTRLTVL.

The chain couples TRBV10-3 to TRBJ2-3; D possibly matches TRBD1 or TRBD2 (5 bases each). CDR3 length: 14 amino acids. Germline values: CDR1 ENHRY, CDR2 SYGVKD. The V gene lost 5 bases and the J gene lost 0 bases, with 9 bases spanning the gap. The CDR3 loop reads CAISRDRSTDTQYF. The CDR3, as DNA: TGTGCCATCAGTAGGGACCGAAGCACAGATACGCAGTATTTT.

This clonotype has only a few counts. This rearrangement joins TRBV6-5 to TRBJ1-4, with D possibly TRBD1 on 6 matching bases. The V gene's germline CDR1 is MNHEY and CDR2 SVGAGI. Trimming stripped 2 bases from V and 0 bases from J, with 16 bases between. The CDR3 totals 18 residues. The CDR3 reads CASSYESGVLATNEKLFF. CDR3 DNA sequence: TGTGCCAGCAGTTACGAGTCAGGGGTTTTAGCAACTAATGAAAAACTGTTTTTT.

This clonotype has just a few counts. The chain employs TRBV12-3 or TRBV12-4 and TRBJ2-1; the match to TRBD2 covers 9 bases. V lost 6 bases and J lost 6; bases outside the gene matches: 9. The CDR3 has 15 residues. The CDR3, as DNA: TGTGCCAGCAGCCCGATAGCGGGAGAGGGCAATGAGCAGTTCTTC. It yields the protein CASSPIAGEGNEQFF.